The table lists the clone carrying this T cell receptor (beta chain) with many counts. This entry comes from a study of T-cell reconstitution after alpha-beta-depleted transplantation in children. Unique molecular identifiers were built into the TCRbeta library. Each CDR3 protein is one row after TCRdb ran MiXCR on the PCR reads. The data show roughly 200,000 distinct CDR3 sequences, approximately 14% seen once. Germline values: CDR1 MNHEY, CDR2 SMNVEV (reference sequence). This CDR3 spans 17 amino acids. J lost 8 bases, V lost 5 bases, and 16 bases had no gene match. The specimen comprised PBMCs from the stem cell graft donor, sampled from the stem cell graft. This receptor was taken from a human donor who donated a stem cell graft to a child with acute lymphoblastic leukemia. The chain has TRBV27 and TRBJ2-1, with 9 bases identical to TRBD2. The CDR3 spells CASSAPPPAGGGDEQFF. Here the CDR3 DNA reads TGTGCCAGCAGTGCTCCCCCTCCAGCGGGAGGAGGCGATGAGCAGTTCTTC.